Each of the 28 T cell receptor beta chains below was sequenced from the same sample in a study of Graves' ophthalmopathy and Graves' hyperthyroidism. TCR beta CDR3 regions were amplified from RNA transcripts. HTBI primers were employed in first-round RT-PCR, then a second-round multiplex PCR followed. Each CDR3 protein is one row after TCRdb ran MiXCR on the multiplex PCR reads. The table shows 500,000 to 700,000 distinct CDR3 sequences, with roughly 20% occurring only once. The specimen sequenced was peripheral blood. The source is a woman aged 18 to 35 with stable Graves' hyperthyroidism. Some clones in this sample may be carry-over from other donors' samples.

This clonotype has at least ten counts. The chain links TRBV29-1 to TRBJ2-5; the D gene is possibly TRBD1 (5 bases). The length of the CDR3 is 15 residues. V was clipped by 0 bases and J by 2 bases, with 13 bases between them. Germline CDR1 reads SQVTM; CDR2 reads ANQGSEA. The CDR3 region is CSVEDGETEQETQYF. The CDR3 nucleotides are TGCAGCGTTGAAGATGGCGAGACAGAGCAAGAGACCCAGTACTTC.

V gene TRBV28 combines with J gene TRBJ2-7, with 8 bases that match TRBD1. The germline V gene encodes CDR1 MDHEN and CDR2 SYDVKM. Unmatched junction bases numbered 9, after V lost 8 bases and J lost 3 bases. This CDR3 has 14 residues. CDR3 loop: CASFPGQAIYEQYF. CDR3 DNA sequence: TGTGCCAGCTTTCCGGGACAGGCGATCTACGAGCAGTACTTC. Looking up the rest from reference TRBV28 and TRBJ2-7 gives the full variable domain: DVKVTQSSRYLVKRTGEKVFLECVQDMDHENMFWYRQDPGLGLRLIYFSYDVKMKEKGDIPEGYSVSREKKERFSLILESASTNQTSMYLCASFPGQAIYEQYFGPGTRLTVT.

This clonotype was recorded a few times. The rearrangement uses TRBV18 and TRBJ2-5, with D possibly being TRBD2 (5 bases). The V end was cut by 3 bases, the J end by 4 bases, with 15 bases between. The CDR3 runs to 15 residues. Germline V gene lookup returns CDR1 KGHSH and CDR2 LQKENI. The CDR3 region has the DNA TGTGCCAGCTCACCTATTACTAGGGAACCAGAGACCCAGTACTTC. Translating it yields CASSPITREPETQYF. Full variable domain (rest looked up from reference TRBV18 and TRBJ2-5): NAGVMQNPRHLVRRRGQEARLRCSPMKGHSHVYWYRQLPEEGLKFMVYLQKENIIDESGMPKERFSAEFPKEGPSILRIQQVVRGDSAAYFCASSPITREPETQYFGPGTRLLVL.

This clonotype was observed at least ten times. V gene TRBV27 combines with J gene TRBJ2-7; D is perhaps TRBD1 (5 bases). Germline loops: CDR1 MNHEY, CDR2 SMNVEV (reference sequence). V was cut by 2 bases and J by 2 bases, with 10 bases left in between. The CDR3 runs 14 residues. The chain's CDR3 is CASSLAADTYEQYF. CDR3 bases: TGTGCCAGCAGTTTAGCTGCGGACACCTACGAGCAGTACTTC.

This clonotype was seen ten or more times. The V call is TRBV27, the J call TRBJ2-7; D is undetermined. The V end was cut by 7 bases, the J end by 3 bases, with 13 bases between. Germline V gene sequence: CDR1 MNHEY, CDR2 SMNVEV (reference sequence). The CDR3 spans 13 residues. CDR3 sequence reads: CASKAASRYEQYF. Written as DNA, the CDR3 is TGTGCCAGCAAGGCCGCGTCCCGCTACGAGCAGTACTTC.

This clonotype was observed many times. The CDR3 reads CASSQFGQVETKQYF. The CDR3 DNA sequence: TGTGCCAGCAGCCAATTTGGACAGGTGGAAACGAAGCAGTACTTC. The rearrangement links TRBV3-1 to TRBJ2-7; 7 bases fit TRBD1. This CDR3 region has 15 residues. Unmatched junction bases numbered 12, after V lost 2 bases and J lost 8 bases. Germline V gives CDR1 LGHDT, CDR2 YNNKEL (reference sequence).

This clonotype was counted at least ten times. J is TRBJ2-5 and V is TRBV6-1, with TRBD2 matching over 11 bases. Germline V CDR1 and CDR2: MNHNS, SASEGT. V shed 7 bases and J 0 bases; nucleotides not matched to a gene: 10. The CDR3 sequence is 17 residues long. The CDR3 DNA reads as TGTGCCAGCATTCCGGCCGAGGGACTAGCGGACCAAGAGACCCAGTACTTC. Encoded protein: CASIPAEGLADQETQYF.

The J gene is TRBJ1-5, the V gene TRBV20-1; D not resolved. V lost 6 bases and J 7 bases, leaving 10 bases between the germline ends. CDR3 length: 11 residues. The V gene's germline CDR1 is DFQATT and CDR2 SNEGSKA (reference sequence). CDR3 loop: CSASAGQPQHF. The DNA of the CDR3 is TGCAGTGCCTCTGCGGGACAGCCCCAGCATTTT.

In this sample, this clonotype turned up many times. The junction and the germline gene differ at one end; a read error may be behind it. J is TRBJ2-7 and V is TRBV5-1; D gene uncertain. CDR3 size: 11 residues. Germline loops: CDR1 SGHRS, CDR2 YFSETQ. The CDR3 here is CASSLEYEQYF. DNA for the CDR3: TGTGCCAGCAGCTTAGAGTACGAGCAGTACTTC.

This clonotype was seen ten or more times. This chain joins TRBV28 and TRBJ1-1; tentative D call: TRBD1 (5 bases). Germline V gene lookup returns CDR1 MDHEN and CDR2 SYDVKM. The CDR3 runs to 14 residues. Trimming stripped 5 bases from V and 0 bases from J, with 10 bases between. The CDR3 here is CASSPTDMNTEAFF. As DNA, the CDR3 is TGTGCCAGCAGTCCGACAGATATGAACACTGAAGCTTTCTTT.

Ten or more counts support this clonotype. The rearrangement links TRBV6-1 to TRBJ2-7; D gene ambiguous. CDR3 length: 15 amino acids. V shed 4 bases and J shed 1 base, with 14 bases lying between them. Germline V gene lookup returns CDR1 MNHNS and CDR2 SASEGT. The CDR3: CASSASRQVSYEQYF. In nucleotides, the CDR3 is TGTGCCAGCAGTGCTTCCAGGCAAGTTTCCTACGAGCAGTACTTC.

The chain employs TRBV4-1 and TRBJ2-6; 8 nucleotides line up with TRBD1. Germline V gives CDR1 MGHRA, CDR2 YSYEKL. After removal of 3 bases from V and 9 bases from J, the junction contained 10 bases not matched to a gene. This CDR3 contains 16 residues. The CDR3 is CASSHITGQGGNVLTF. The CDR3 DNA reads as TGCGCCAGCAGCCATATTACAGGACAGGGAGGCAACGTCCTGACTTTC.

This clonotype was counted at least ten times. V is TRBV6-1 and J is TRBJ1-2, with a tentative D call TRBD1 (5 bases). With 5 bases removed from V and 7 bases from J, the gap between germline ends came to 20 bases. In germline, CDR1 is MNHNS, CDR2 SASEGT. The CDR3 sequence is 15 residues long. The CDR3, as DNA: TGTGCCAGCAGTCCTAACGTGGGAAGCGGGGCTGGCTACACCTTC. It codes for CASSPNVGSGAGYTF.

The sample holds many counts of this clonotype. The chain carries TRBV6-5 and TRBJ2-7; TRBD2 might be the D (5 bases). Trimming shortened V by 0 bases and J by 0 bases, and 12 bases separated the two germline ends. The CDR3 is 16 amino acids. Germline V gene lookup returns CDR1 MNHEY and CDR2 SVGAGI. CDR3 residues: CASSYSRAVSSYEQYF. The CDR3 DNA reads TGTGCCAGCAGTTACTCGAGGGCGGTCAGCTCCTACGAGCAGTACTTC.

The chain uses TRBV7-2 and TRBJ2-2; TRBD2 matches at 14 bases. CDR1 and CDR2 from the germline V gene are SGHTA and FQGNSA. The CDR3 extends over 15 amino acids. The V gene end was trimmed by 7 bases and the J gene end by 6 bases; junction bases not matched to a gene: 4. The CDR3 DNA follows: TGTGCCAGCACCCCGGGACTAGCGGGAGCCGGGGAGCTGTTTTTT. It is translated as CASTPGLAGAGELFF.

CDR3 loop: CSARDLGRGKAYEQYF. CDR3 bases: TGCAGTGCTAGAGATCTGGGCAGGGGGAAGGCGTACGAGCAGTACTTC. The chain recombines TRBV20-1 with TRBJ2-7, with TRBD1 matching over 7 bases. Unmatched junction bases numbered 12, after V lost 0 bases and J lost 4 bases. The CDR3 length is 16 residues. The V gene's germline CDR1 is DFQATT and CDR2 SNEGSKA (reference sequence).

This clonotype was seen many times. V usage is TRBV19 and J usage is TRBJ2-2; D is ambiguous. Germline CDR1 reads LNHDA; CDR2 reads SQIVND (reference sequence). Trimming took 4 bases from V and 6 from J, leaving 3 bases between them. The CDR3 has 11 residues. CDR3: CASSTPGELFF. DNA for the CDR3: TGTGCCAGTAGTACCCCCGGGGAGCTGTTTTTT.

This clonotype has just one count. Here the CDR3 reads CAISESFEGQEAFF. CDR3 coding DNA: TGTGCCATCAGTGAGTCTTTCGAAGGACAGGAAGCTTTCTTT. The chain is built from TRBV10-3 and TRBJ1-1, with D perhaps TRBD1 (6 bases). CDR3 length: 14 amino acids. Germline assignment: CDR1 ENHRY and CDR2 SYGVKD. Trimming took 0 bases from V and 8 from J, leaving 13 bases between them.

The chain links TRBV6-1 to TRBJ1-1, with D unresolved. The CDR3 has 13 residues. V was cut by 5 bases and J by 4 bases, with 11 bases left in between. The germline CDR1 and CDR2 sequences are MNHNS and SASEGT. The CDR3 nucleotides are TGTGCCAGCAGTCCCCGTTTTGCCACTGAAGCTTTCTTT. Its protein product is CASSPRFATEAFF.

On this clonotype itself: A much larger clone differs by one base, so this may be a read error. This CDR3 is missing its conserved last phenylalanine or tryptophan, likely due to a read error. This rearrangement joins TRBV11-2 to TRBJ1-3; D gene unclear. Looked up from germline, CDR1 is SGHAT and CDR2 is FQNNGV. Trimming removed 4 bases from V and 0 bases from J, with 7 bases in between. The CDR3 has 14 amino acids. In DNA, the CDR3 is TGTGCCAGCAGCTCGCCCCGCTCTGGAAACACCATATATTTG. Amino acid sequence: CASSSPRSGNTIYL.

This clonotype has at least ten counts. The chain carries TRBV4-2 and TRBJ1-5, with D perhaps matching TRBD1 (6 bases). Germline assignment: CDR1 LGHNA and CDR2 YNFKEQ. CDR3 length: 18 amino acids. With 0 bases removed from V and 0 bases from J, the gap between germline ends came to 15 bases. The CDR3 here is CASSQDIGTRHSNQPQHF. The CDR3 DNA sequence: TGTGCCAGCAGCCAAGATATAGGGACACGCCATAGCAATCAGCCCCAGCATTTT.

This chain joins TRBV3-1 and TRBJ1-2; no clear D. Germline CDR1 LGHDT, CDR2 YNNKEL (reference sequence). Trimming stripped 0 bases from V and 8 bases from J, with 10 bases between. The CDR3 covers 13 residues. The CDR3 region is CASSQDRIEGYTF. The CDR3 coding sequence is TGTGCCAGCAGCCAAGATCGCATAGAGGGCTACACCTTC.

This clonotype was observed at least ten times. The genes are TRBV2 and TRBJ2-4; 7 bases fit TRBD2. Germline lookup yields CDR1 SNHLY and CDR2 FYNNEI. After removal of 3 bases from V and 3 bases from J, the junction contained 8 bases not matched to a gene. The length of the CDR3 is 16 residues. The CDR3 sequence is CASSDGEGGDKNIQYF. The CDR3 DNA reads TGTGCCAGCAGTGATGGGGAGGGCGGGGACAAAAACATTCAGTACTTC.

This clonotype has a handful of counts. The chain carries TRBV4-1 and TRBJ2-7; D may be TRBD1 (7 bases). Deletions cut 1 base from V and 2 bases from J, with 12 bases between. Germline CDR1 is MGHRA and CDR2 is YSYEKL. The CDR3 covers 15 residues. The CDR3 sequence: CASSQARGAAYEQYF. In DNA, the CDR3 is TGCGCCAGCAGCCAAGCCAGGGGGGCGGCCTACGAGCAGTACTTC.

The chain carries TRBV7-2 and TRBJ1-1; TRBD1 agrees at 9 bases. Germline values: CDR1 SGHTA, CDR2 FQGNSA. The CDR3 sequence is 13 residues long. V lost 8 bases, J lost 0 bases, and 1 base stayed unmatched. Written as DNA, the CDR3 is TGTGCCAGCGGACAGGGGATGAACACTGAAGCTTTCTTT. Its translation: CASGQGMNTEAFF.

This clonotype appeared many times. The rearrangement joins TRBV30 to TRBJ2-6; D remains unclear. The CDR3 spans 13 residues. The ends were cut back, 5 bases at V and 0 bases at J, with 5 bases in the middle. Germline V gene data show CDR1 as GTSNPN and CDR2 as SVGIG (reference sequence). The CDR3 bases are TGTGCCTGGGCAGACTCTGGGGCCAACGTCCTGACTTTC. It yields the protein CAWADSGANVLTF.

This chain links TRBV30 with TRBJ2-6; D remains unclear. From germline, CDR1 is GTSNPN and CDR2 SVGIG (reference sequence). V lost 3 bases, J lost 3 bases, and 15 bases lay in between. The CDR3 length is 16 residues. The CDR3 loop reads CAWSIHLGYGANVLTF. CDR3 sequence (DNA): TGTGCCTGGAGCATCCACCTGGGGTATGGGGCCAACGTCCTGACTTTC. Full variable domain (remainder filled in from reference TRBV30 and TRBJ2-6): SQTIHQWPATLVQPVGSPLSLECTVEGTSNPNLYWYRQAAGRGLQLLFYSVGIGQISSEVPQNLSASRPQDRQFILSSKKLLLSDSGFYLCAWSIHLGYGANVLTFGAGSRLTVL.

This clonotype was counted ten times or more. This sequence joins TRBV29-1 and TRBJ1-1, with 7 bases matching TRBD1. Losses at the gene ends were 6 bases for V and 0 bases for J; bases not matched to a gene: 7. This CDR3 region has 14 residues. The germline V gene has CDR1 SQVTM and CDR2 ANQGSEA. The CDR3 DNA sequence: TGCAGCGTCGCGGGGGACAGAATGAACACTGAAGCTTTCTTT. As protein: CSVAGDRMNTEAFF.